This T cell receptor (beta chain) was captured in a study of blood T cells in healthy people across ages. Losses at the gene ends were 2 bases for V and 4 bases for J; bases not matched to a gene: 6. This CDR3 is 16 amino acids long. The germline V gene has CDR1 SGHTS and CDR2 YDEGEE. Points from the study as a whole: Older age went with lower TCR beta diversity per million T cells, in a roughly linear way.

PCR was performed a second time for roughly 6 to 12 cycles using a sample-barcoded 5' primer and a J-beta primer mix. TCRdb itself ran the 5' RACE reads through MiXCR, one entry per CDR3 protein. This table has approximately 320,000 distinct CDR3 sequences, 25% to 30% appearing once. A few counts support this clonotype. The target antigen is unknown. This receptor was identified in a woman aged 70-85 years in good health. The sequenced material came from blood. The V and J genes are TRBV5-8 and TRBJ2-5, with TRBD2 identical over 12 bases. CDR3 region: CASSFSTSGSGETQYF. The CDR3 DNA follows: TGTGCCAGCAGCTTTTCGACTAGCGGGAGTGGAGAGACCCAGTACTTC.